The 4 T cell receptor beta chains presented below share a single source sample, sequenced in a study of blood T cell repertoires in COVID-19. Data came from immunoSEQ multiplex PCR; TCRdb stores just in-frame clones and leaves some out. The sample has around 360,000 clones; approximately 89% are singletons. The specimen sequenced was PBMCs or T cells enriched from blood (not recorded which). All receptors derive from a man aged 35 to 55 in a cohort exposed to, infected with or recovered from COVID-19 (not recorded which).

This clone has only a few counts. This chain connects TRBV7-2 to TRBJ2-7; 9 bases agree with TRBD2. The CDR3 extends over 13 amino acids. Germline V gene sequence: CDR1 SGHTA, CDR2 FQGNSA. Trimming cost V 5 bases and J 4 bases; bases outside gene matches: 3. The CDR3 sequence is CASSISGGYEQYF. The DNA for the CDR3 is TGTGCCAGCAGCATTAGCGGGGGATACGAGCAGTACTTC.

CDR3 coding DNA: TGTGCCACCGGACGTGAGGCGGGAGGGCAGCGCCTCCACTTT. This codes for CATGREAGGQRLHF. The rearrangement uses TRBV6-5 and TRBJ1-6; D is unresolved. V lost 10 bases, J lost 15 bases, and 25 bases lay in between. The CDR3 is 14 residues long. Per germline, CDR1 MNHEY and CDR2 SVGAGI.

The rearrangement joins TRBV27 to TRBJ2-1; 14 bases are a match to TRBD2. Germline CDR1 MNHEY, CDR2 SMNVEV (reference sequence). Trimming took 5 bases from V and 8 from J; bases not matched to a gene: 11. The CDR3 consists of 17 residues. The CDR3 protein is CASSPQGLAGVVDEQFF. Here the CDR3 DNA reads TGTGCCAGCAGTCCTCAGGGACTAGCGGGAGTGGTGGATGAGCAGTTCTTC.

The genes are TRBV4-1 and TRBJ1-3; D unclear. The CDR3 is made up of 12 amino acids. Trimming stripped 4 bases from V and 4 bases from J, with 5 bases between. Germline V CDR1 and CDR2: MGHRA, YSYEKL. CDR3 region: CASSPLGNTIYF. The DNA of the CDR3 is TGCGCCAGCAGCCCTCTGGGAAACACCATATATTTT.